These T cell receptor beta chains were read from a single sample in a study of T cell clonotyping in hematopoietic cell transplantation. Using immunoSEQ multiplex PCR, the repertoire was profiled, and TCRdb retains in-frame clones only, with some absent. The sample consists of some 29,000 clones, around 80% of them appearing once. The sequencing used peripheral blood mononuclear cells, collected before stem cell transplant. The source is a woman aged 25 to 39 with chronic myeloid leukemia. Some clones in this sample may be carry-over from other donors' samples. Each CDR3 is given with its conserved first and last residue.

>TRBV7-3|13|TRBJ1-1
CASSLRTGTEAFF
>TRBV19|14|TRBJ1-2
CASATGTGFYGYTF
>TRBV21-1|15|TRBJ1-5
CASSIGLFSNQPQHF
>TRBV6-6|10|TRBJ1-1
CASSWGEAFF
>TRBV7-3|14|TRBJ2-7
CASSWSSGSYEQYF
>TRBV5-6|15|TRBJ1-6
CASSPDGGYNSPLHF
>TRBV7-9|13|TRBJ1-6
CASSLPGRSPLHF
>TRBV7-2|16|TRBJ1-5
CASSFTGTMENQPQHF
>TRBV7-2|15|TRBJ1-1
CASSLAWGRNTEAFF
>TRBV4-1|18|TRBJ2-2
CASSQASRGTQNTGELFF
>TRBV5-6|15|TRBJ1-2
CASSRGTALTYGYTF
>TRBV14|16|TRBJ2-2
CASSPHRGQNTGELFF
>TRBV30|19|TRBJ1-6
CAWSVQGNRFGSYNSPLHF
>TRBV11-2|14|TRBJ2-2
CASSLGLAPGELFF
>TRBV9|15|TRBJ1-4
CASSKGGLTNEKLFF
>TRBV4-2|14|TRBJ1-2
CASSQGGQGDGYTF
>TRBV4-2|15|TRBJ2-6
CASSQVGAGANVLTF
>TRBV5-6|14|TRBJ2-3
CASSLGGHTDTQYF
>TRBV9|16|TRBJ1-3
CASSQGLPRAGNTIYF
>TRBV10-2|13|TRBJ1-5
CASSLGQGQPQHF
>TRBV7-7|12|TRBJ2-5
CASRDRGETQYF
>TRBV28|13|TRBJ2-1
CASSFGSSDEQFF
>TRBV30|13|TRBJ2-7
CAWSNRVDNEQYF
>TRBV5-4|14|TRBJ2-5
CASSSGRRQETQYF
>TRBV7-3|16|TRBJ2-1
CASSLDTAGAYNEQFF
>TRBV25-1|14|TRBJ2-3
CASSASRGAYTQYF
>TRBV27|14|TRBJ1-5
CASSLLGSNQPQHF
>TRBV19|19|TRBJ2-1
CASSTAAGTSGGLVNEQFF
>TRBV28|11|TRBJ1-3
CASVLGNTIYF
>TRBV10-3|14|TRBJ2-7
CAISAGTGAGGQYF
>TRBV9|15|TRBJ2-1
CASSVEGQGANEQFF
>TRBV7-2|14|TRBJ2-1
CASSAPGAHNEQFF
>TRBV19|16|TRBJ1-2
CASSIPHLDNLYGYTF
>TRBV9|14|TRBJ1-5
CASSFTDANQPQHF
>TRBV9|13|TRBJ1-1
CASSVDRWTEAFF
>TRBV7-2|14|TRBJ2-3
CASSPTGSGNTQYF
>TRBV6-5|14|TRBJ1-5
CASSLARVNQPQHF
>TRBV2|12|TRBJ1-5
CASRRGYQPQHF
>TRBV5-6|14|TRBJ2-2
CASSLATLTGELFF
>TRBV7-2|12|TRBJ2-7
CASSPGQGVGYF
>TRBV14|14|TRBJ2-7
CASSTRDTGYEQYF
>TRBV6-6|13|TRBJ1-5
CASGGDSNQPQHF
>TRBV19|15|TRBJ1-2
CASSIGEGYNYGYTF
>TRBV7-2|14|TRBJ2-1
CASSLVRAPHEQFF